The rows below give T cell receptor beta chains drawn from one sample of a study of shared clonotypes between healthy human individuals. Here immunoSEQ multiplex PCR was the method, and the copy in TCRdb shows in-frame clones only, minus some. The data contain a few million clones, around 93% of them singletons. The specimen sequenced was naive CD8+ T cells from PBMCs. These receptors all stem from a man younger than 35 in good health. Some clones in this sample may be carry-over from other donors' samples. CDR3s include the opening cysteine and the closing phenylalanine or tryptophan. Each record gives: CDR3 protein, CDR3 DNA, clone size, D gene, V gene, J gene. D genes are given only for firm matches. The size entry is marked missing in some rows and otherwise reads once, few, many or a size class.

CDR3 protein: CASSPGEGPYEQYF
CDR3 DNA: TGTGCCAGCAGCCCAGGTGAGGGGCCCTACGAGCAGTACTTC
clone size: -
D gene: -
V gene: TRBV5-5
J gene: TRBJ2-7

CDR3 protein: CSVLRTGSYEQYF
CDR3 DNA: TGCAGCGTCCTACGGACAGGGTCCTACGAGCAGTACTTC
clone size: -
D gene: TRBD1
V gene: TRBV29-1
J gene: TRBJ2-7

CDR3 protein: CASSIGLDEQFF
CDR3 DNA: TGTGCCAGTAGTATTGGCTTGGATGAGCAGTTCTTC
clone size: -
D gene: -
V gene: TRBV19
J gene: TRBJ2-1

CDR3 protein: CASSLAGAEGVYGYTF
CDR3 DNA: TGTGCCAGCAGCTTAGCAGGGGCAGAGGGGGTCTATGGCTACACCTTC
clone size: -
D gene: -
V gene: TRBV7-2
J gene: TRBJ1-2

CDR3 protein: CASSLAREQYF
CDR3 DNA: TGTGCCAGCAGCTTGGCCCGGGAGCAGTACTTC
clone size: -
D gene: -
V gene: TRBV5-8
J gene: TRBJ2-7

CDR3 protein: CSVVSGSNNEQFF
CDR3 DNA: TGCAGCGTTGTATCCGGGTCAAACAATGAGCAGTTCTTC
clone size: -
D gene: -
V gene: TRBV29-1
J gene: TRBJ2-1

CDR3 protein: CASSLWGDRAYEQYF
CDR3 DNA: TGTGCCAGCAGTTTATGGGGGGACAGGGCCTACGAGCAGTACTTC
clone size: -
D gene: TRBD1
V gene: TRBV28
J gene: TRBJ2-7

CDR3 protein: CASSIGWRINQPQHF
CDR3 DNA: TGTGCCAGTAGTATAGGTTGGCGGATCAATCAGCCCCAGCATTTT
clone size: -
D gene: -
V gene: TRBV19
J gene: TRBJ1-5

CDR3 protein: CASSLGDRPSTDTQYF
CDR3 DNA: TGCGCCAGCAGCTTGGGTGACAGGCCCAGCACAGATACGCAGTATTTT
clone size: -
D gene: -
V gene: TRBV5-1
J gene: TRBJ2-3

CDR3 protein: CASSPLAGQAVDYTF
CDR3 DNA: TGCGCCAGCAGCCCCCTGGCAGGGCAGGCGGTTGACTACACCTTC
clone size: once
D gene: -
V gene: TRBV4-1
J gene: TRBJ1-2

CDR3 protein: CASSRGQGPSYEQYF
CDR3 DNA: TGTGCCAGCAGCCGAGGGCAGGGGCCCTCCTACGAGCAGTACTTC
clone size: -
D gene: -
V gene: TRBV11-2
J gene: TRBJ2-7

CDR3 protein: CSPKEDGELFF
CDR3 DNA: TGCAGTCCCAAGGAAGACGGGGAGCTGTTTTTT
clone size: -
D gene: -
V gene: TRBV20-1
J gene: TRBJ2-2

CDR3 protein: CASSRGEAFF
CDR3 DNA: TGTGCCAGCAGCCGCGGGGAAGCTTTCTTT
clone size: -
D gene: -
V gene: TRBV7-8
J gene: TRBJ1-1

CDR3 protein: CASSHADTGFYEQYF
CDR3 DNA: TGTGCCAGCAGTCACGCGGACACGGGTTTTTACGAGCAGTACTTC
clone size: -
D gene: -
V gene: TRBV27
J gene: TRBJ2-7

CDR3 protein: CASSELLLAGGETQYF
CDR3 DNA: TGTGCCAGCAGTGAGTTACTTCTGGCGGGTGGGGAGACCCAGTACTTC
clone size: -
D gene: -
V gene: TRBV2
J gene: TRBJ2-5

CDR3 protein: CASSPSLAGGSDTQYF
CDR3 DNA: TGTGCCAGCAGCCCTTCACTAGCGGGAGGTTCAGATACGCAGTATTTT
clone size: -
D gene: TRBD2
V gene: TRBV7-6
J gene: TRBJ2-3

CDR3 protein: CASSPRLGEFGEQFF
CDR3 DNA: TGCGCCAGCAGCCCCAGACTGGGTGAATTCGGTGAGCAGTTCTTC
clone size: -
D gene: -
V gene: TRBV4-1
J gene: TRBJ2-1

CDR3 protein: CASSWGRGNEKLFF
CDR3 DNA: TGTGCCAGTAGTTGGGGTAGGGGGAATGAAAAACTGTTTTTT
clone size: -
D gene: -
V gene: TRBV19
J gene: TRBJ1-4

CDR3 protein: CASSSGGTNEKLFF
CDR3 DNA: TGTGCCAGCAGCTCAGGGGGAACTAATGAAAAACTGTTTTTT
clone size: -
D gene: TRBD1
V gene: TRBV7-9
J gene: TRBJ1-4

CDR3 protein: CASSPRQGPFSEKLFF
CDR3 DNA: TGTGCCAGCAGCCCAAGACAGGGGCCTTTTTCTGAAAAACTGTTTTTT
clone size: -
D gene: TRBD1
V gene: TRBV6-6
J gene: TRBJ1-4

CDR3 protein: CATTSRDRGYNEQFF
CDR3 DNA: TGTGCCACCACCTCCCGGGACAGGGGTTACAATGAGCAGTTCTTC
clone size: once
D gene: TRBD1
V gene: TRBV15
J gene: TRBJ2-1

CDR3 protein: CASSDGTVFSYEQYF
CDR3 DNA: TGTGCCAGCAGTGACGGGACAGTCTTCTCCTACGAGCAGTACTTC
clone size: -
D gene: TRBD1
V gene: TRBV6-1
J gene: TRBJ2-7

CDR3 protein: CASSVEPSGWYEQYF
CDR3 DNA: TGTGCCAGCAGCGTAGAGCCTAGCGGGTGGTACGAGCAGTACTTC
clone size: -
D gene: TRBD2
V gene: TRBV9
J gene: TRBJ2-7

CDR3 protein: CASSLSLYEQYF
CDR3 DNA: TGTGCCAGCAGTTTATCCCTCTACGAGCAGTACTTC
clone size: -
D gene: -
V gene: TRBV28
J gene: TRBJ2-7

CDR3 protein: CASTMNTEAFF
CDR3 DNA: TGTGCCAGCACAATGAACACTGAAGCTTTCTTT
clone size: few
D gene: -
V gene: TRBV6-6
J gene: TRBJ1-1

CDR3 protein: CASSPYPTGKTYEQYF
CDR3 DNA: TGCGCCAGCAGCCCCTATCCGACAGGGAAGACCTACGAGCAGTACTTC
clone size: -
D gene: TRBD1
V gene: TRBV4-1
J gene: TRBJ2-7

CDR3 protein: CASIGQGVRQPQHF
CDR3 DNA: TGTGCCAGCATCGGACAGGGGGTAAGGCAGCCCCAGCATTTT
clone size: -
D gene: TRBD1
V gene: TRBV6-6
J gene: TRBJ1-5